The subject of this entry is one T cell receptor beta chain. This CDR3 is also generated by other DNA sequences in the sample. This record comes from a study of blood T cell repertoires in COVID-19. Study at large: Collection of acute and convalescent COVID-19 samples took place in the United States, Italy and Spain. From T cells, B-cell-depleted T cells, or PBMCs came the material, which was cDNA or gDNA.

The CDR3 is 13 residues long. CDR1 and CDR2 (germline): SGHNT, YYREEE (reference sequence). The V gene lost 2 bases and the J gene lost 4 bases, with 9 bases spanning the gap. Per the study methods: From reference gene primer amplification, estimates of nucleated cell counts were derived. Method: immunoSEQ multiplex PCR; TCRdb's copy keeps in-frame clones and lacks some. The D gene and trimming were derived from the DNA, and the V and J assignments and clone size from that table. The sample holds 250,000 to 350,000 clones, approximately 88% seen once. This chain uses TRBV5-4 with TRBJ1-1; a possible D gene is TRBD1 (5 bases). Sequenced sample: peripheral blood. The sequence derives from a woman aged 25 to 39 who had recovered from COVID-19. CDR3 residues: CASSLRGGTEAFF. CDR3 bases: TGTGCCAGCAGCTTAAGGGGCGGCACTGAAGCTTTCTTT.